This TCR beta chain was retrieved from a study of T-cell reconstitution after alpha-beta-depleted transplantation in children. As it was prepared, the TCRbeta library received unique molecular identifiers. TCRdb passed the PCR reads through MiXCR, listing each CDR3 protein once. The sample has around 500,000 distinct CDR3 sequences, approximately 12% seen once. The CDR3 length is 14 residues. V was trimmed by 3 bases and J by 6 bases, leaving 14 bases between them. Germline CDR1 reads SGDLS; CDR2 reads YYNGEE. In its sample, this clonotype was seen many times. Sequences were derived from PBMCs from the stem cell graft donor, sampled from the stem cell graft. The rearrangement links TRBV9 to TRBJ2-3, with unresolved D. The receptor was derived from a human donor who donated a stem cell graft to a child with combined immunodeficiency. The CDR3 DNA reads TGTGCCAGCAGCGCAGACTCGTCCGGGGATACGCAGTATTTT. Its translation is CASSADSSGDTQYF. Filled out from reference TRBV9 and TRBJ2-3, the complete variable domain reads DSGVTQTPKHLITATGQRVTLRCSPRSGDLSVYWYQQSLDQGLQFLIQYYNGEERAKGNILERFSAQQFPDLHSELNLSSLELGDSALYFCASSADSSGDTQYFGPGTRLTVL.